This T cell receptor beta chain was sequenced in a study of CD8 T cells in ankylosing spondylitis. On this clonotype itself: Its matching antigen is unknown.

Molecular-barcoded quantitative 5'-RACE produced these TCR beta libraries. TCRdb recomputed calls from the 5' RACE reads with MiXCR, one row per CDR3 protein. Among over 30,000 distinct CDR3 sequences listed, 16% were seen once. Looked up from germline, CDR1 is SGHTA and CDR2 is FQGTGA. V was clipped by 5 bases and J by 1 base, with 8 bases between them. The CDR3 is 14 residues long. Study findings and constraints: Before this, some motif variants had been reported in reactive arthritis synovial fluid and blood. Clones linked with disease were CD8+ and fairly uncommon in the peripheral blood.

The receptor comes from a male donor with ankylosing spondylitis or in good health (not recorded which). V and J are TRBV7-3 and TRBJ2-2; no clear D. Material for sequencing was blood. The CDR3 DNA reads as TGTGCCAGCAGCCTGACCAGGAACACCGGGGAGCTGTTTTTT. Protein product: CASSLTRNTGELFF.